This T cell receptor (beta chain) was found in a study of blood T cell repertoires in COVID-19. About the study: The United States, Italy and Spain were the sources of the acute and convalescent COVID-19 samples.

Measured with immunoSEQ multiplex PCR; TCRdb has only the in-frame clones, and not every one. The sample shows about 98,000 clones, over 70% of them seen only once. Trimming removed 6 bases from V and 4 bases from J, with 17 bases in between. Germline V gene lookup returns CDR1 LNHDA and CDR2 SQIVND (reference sequence). This CDR3 is built from 15 residues. The TCR originated in a woman aged 80 or over with acute or convalescent COVID-19. Sequencing used peripheral blood. The V and J genes are TRBV19 and TRBJ2-3; D uncertain. The CDR3 coding sequence is TGTGCCAGTAGGGCTAGGCGGATAGGTGCAGATACGCAGTATTTT. Amino acids: CASRARRIGADTQYF.